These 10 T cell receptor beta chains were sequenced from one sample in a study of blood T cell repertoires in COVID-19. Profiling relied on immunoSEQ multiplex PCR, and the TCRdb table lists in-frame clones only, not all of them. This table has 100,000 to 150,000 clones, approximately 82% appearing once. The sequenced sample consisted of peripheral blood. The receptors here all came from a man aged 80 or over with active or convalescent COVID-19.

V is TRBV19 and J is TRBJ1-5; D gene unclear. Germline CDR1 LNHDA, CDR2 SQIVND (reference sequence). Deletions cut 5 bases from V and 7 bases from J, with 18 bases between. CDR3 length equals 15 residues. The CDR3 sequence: CASSWPQMVGQPQHF. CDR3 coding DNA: TGTGCCAGTAGTTGGCCACAGATGGTTGGCCAGCCCCAGCATTTT.

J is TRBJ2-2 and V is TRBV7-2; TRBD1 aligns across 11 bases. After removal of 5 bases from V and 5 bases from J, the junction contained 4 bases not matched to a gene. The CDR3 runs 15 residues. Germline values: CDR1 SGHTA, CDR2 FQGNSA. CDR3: CASSRGTGGTGELFF. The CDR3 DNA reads TGTGCCAGCAGCAGGGGGACAGGGGGTACCGGGGAGCTGTTTTTT.

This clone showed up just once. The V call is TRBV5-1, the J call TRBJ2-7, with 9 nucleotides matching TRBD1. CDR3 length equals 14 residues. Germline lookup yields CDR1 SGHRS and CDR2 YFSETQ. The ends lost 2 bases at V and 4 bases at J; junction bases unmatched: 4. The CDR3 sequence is CASSFGQGIYEQYF. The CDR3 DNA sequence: TGCGCCAGCAGCTTCGGACAGGGGATTTACGAGCAGTACTTC.

Here the CDR3 DNA reads TGTGCCAGCAGTCCGCCGGGACAGGGGCTCCAGCCCCAGCATTTT. Translation gives CASSPPGQGLQPQHF. The chain joins TRBV28 to TRBJ1-5, with TRBD1 identical over 10 bases. Germline lookup yields CDR1 MDHEN and CDR2 SYDVKM. With V trimmed by 5 bases and J by 7 bases, 8 bases remained unmatched. The CDR3 spans 15 residues.

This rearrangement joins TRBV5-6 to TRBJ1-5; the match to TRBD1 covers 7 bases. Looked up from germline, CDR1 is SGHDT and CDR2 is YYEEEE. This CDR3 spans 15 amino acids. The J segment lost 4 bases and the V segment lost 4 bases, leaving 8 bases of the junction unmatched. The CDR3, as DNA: TGTGCCAGCAGCCGCGAGGGACAGAAAAATCAGCCCCAGCATTTT. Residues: CASSREGQKNQPQHF.

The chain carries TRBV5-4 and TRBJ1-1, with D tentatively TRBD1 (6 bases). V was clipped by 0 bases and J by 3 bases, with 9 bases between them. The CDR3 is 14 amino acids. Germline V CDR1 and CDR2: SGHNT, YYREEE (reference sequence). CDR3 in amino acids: CASSLVAGDTEAFF. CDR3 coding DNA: TGTGCCAGCAGCTTGGTGGCAGGGGACACTGAAGCTTTCTTT.

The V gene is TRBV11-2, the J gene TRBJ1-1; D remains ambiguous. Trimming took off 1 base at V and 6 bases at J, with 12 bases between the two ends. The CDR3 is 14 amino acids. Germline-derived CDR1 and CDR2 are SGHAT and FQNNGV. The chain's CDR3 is CASSLAPRGAEAFF. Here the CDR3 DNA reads TGTGCCAGCAGCTTAGCCCCCCGAGGCGCTGAAGCTTTCTTT.

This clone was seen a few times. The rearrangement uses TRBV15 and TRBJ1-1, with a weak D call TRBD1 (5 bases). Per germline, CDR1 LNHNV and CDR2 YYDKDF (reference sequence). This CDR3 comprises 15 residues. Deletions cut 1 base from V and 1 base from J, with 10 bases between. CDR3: CATSRGRGWNTEAFF. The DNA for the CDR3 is TGTGCCACCAGCAGAGGTAGGGGATGGAACACTGAAGCTTTCTTT.

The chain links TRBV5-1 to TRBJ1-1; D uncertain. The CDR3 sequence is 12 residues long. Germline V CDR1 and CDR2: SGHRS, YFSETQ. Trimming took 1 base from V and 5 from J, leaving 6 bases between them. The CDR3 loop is CASSLFGTEAFF. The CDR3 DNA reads TGCGCCAGCAGCTTGTTCGGGACTGAAGCTTTCTTT.

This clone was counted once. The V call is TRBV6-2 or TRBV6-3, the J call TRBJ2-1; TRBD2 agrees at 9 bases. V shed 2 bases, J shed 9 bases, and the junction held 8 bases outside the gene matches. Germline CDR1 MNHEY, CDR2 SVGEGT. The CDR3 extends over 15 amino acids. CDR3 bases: TGTGCCAGCAGTTACCTCGCGGGGGGGCTGGGTGAGCAGTTCTTC. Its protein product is CASSYLAGGLGEQFF.